Below, 24 T cell receptor beta chains from the same sample are listed, as sequenced in a study of PD-1 blockade in mismatch repair-deficient tumors. Sequencing was performed with immunoSEQ multiplex PCR; in TCRdb, only in-frame clones are kept and a portion is missing. The sample has tens of thousands of clones; over 75% are singletons. The sample in question was peripheral blood, obtained 12 weeks after starting pembrolizumab. These receptors all come from an adult with mismatch repair-deficient cancer.

The chain employs TRBV19 and TRBJ1-3; the D is unclear. Trimming left V 8 bases short and J 0 bases short, with 8 bases between. The CDR3 is made up of 13 amino acids. CDR1 and CDR2 (germline): LNHDA, SQIVND (reference sequence). The DNA for the CDR3 is TGTGCCAGTGACAACCTCTCTGGAAACACCATATATTTT. It encodes CASDNLSGNTIYF. The full variable domain, its missing parts supplied by reference TRBV19 and TRBJ1-3, is DGGITQSPKYLFRKEGQNVTLSCEQNLNHDAMYWYRQDPGQGLRLIYYSQIVNDFQKGDIAEGYSVSREKKESFPLTVTSAQKNPTAFYLCASDNLSGNTIYFGEGSWLTVV.

This sequence joins TRBV11-1 and TRBJ2-7; D is unresolved. Germline values: CDR1 SGHAT, CDR2 FQDESV (reference sequence). This CDR3 region has 15 residues. Trimming stripped 1 base from V and 0 bases from J, with 10 bases between. CDR3: CASSLGQHSSYEQYF. The CDR3 DNA reads as TGTGCCAGCAGCTTAGGGCAGCATAGCTCCTACGAGCAGTACTTC.

The rearrangement uses TRBV25-1 and TRBJ2-7; 9 nucleotides align to TRBD1. The germline V gene has CDR1 MGHDK and CDR2 SYGVNS. Trimming at V came to 1 base and at J to 3 bases, leaving 4 bases not matched to a gene. The CDR3 loop spans 15 amino acids. CDR3 in amino acids: CASSEWGTGNYEQYF. The CDR3 coding sequence is TGTGCCAGCAGTGAATGGGGGACAGGGAACTACGAGCAGTACTTC.

This clone was recorded a few times. The J gene is TRBJ1-2, the V gene TRBV10-1; 7 bases agree with TRBD1. The CDR3 has 11 residues. Germline CDR1 reads WNHNN; CDR2 reads SYGVQD (reference sequence). V shed 8 bases and J 7 bases; nucleotides not matched to a gene: 4. Here the CDR3 DNA reads TGCGCCAGCGACAGGGCGGGTGGCTACACCTTC. The encoded protein is CASDRAGGYTF.

J is TRBJ1-3 and V is TRBV19, with D maybe TRBD1 (6 bases). This CDR3 has 18 residues. V was shortened by 7 bases and J by 0 bases, with 22 bases between the two germline ends. Germline CDR1 is LNHDA and CDR2 is SQIVND (reference sequence). This CDR3 reads CASTRFAQGALSGNTIYF. CDR3 nucleotides: TGTGCCAGTACCAGGTTCGCACAGGGAGCCCTCTCTGGAAACACCATATATTTT.

The rearrangement links TRBV7-2 to TRBJ1-4; D is ambiguous. Germline V gene sequence: CDR1 SGHTA, CDR2 FQGNSA. The length of the CDR3 is 14 residues. Trimming removed 5 bases at V and 5 bases at J, with 12 bases between. The CDR3 region is CASSPGNANEKLFF. CDR3 DNA sequence: TGTGCCAGCAGCCCCGGGAATGCGAATGAAAAACTGTTTTTT.

The CDR3 DNA follows: TGTGCCAGCAGCTTAGTTGGCGGGAGGACCGGGGAGCTGTTTTTT. Residues: CASSLVGGRTGELFF. This chain links TRBV7-2 with TRBJ2-2; 8 nucleotides line up with TRBD2. Unmatched junction bases numbered 3, after V lost 1 base and J lost 5 bases. There are 15 residues in the CDR3. CDR1 and CDR2 from the germline V gene are SGHTA and FQGNSA.

The chain links TRBV11-3 to TRBJ1-4, with 8 bases fitting TRBD1. CDR1 and CDR2 from the germline V gene are SGHNT and YENEEA. This CDR3 comprises 16 residues. V dropped 3 bases and J dropped 10; count of bases not matched to a gene: 13. The CDR3 reads CASSFKTGTGPGKLFF. CDR3 coding DNA: TGTGCCAGCAGCTTTAAGACCGGGACAGGTCCCGGAAAACTGTTTTTT.

The chain couples TRBV5-8 to TRBJ1-2; a possible D gene is TRBD1 (6 bases). The CDR3 covers 15 residues. V shed 6 bases and J shed 4 bases, with 19 bases lying between them. CDR1 and CDR2 from the germline V gene are SGHTS and YDEGEE. For the CDR3, the DNA is TGTGCCAGCACCCTGTCAGGGGACCTCCCCTATGGCTACACCTTC. Translation: CASTLSGDLPYGYTF.

The chain has TRBV7-2 and TRBJ2-1; 11 bases agree with TRBD2. Germline CDR1 reads SGHTA; CDR2 reads FQGNSA. V was clipped by 6 bases and J by 4 bases; unmatched bases: 5. The CDR3 has 15 residues. CDR3 sequence reads: CASSTTSGVYNEQFF. CDR3 DNA sequence: TGTGCCAGCAGTACGACTAGCGGGGTTTACAATGAGCAGTTCTTC.

The V call is TRBV5-5, the J call TRBJ2-7; D uncertain. In germline, CDR1 is SGHKS, CDR2 YYEKEE (reference sequence). The ends were cut back, 0 bases at V and 3 bases at J, with 10 bases in the middle. The CDR3 is 14 residues long. CDR3 nucleotide sequence: TGTGCCAGCAGCTTGGGCCAGGAAAACTACGAGCAGTACTTC. This sequence encodes CASSLGQENYEQYF.

This clone was picked up one time. The rearrangement links TRBV29-1 to TRBJ1-1; maybe TRBD1 (5 bases). The CDR3 covers 12 residues. The germline V gene has CDR1 SQVTM and CDR2 ANQGSEA. V was clipped by 4 bases and J by 3 bases, with 9 bases between them. CDR3 sequence: CSVGGGYTEAFF. DNA for the CDR3: TGCAGCGTTGGTGGGGGTTACACTGAAGCTTTCTTT.

This sequence joins TRBV29-1 and TRBJ2-7; TRBD2 matches at 9 bases. The germline gives CDR1 SQVTM, CDR2 ANQGSEA. The CDR3 length is 13 residues. Unmatched junction bases numbered 10, after V lost 6 bases and J lost 7 bases. The CDR3 protein is CSVSLAGVGEQYF. In nucleotides, the CDR3 is TGCAGCGTATCTTTAGCGGGAGTGGGTGAGCAGTACTTC.

This chain joins TRBV4-2 and TRBJ2-3; no clear D. This CDR3 comprises 12 residues. CDR1 LGHNA and CDR2 YNFKEQ come from the germline V gene. Trimming pared 4 bases from V and 6 bases from J, leaving 8 bases between. CDR3 in DNA: TGTGCCAGCAGCCCGGGTGGGGATACGCAGTATTTT. Translation: CASSPGGDTQYF.

The genes are TRBV2 and TRBJ2-2; D uncertain. The CDR3 sequence is 12 residues long. With 7 bases removed from V and 0 bases from J, the gap between germline ends came to 3 bases. The germline V gene encodes CDR1 SNHLY and CDR2 FYNNEI. CDR3 in amino acids: CASISNTGELFF. The CDR3 nucleotides read TGTGCCAGCATCTCGAACACCGGGGAGCTGTTTTTT.

The chain recombines TRBV7-9 with TRBJ2-7, with TRBD2 identical over 7 bases. With 5 bases clipped from V and 4 bases from J, the junction kept 11 bases outside the gene matches. This CDR3 is built from 15 residues. In germline, CDR1 is SEHNR, CDR2 FQNEAQ (reference sequence). As DNA, the CDR3 is TGTGCCAGCAGCCCAAGGACTAGTATGGGGTACGAGCAGTACTTC. Protein sequence: CASSPRTSMGYEQYF.

This chain connects TRBV7-2 to TRBJ2-5; 11 nucleotides align to TRBD2. Germline assignment: CDR1 SGHTA and CDR2 FQGNSA. The CDR3 has 17 residues. After removal of 5 bases from V and 5 bases from J, the junction contained 13 bases not matched to a gene. This CDR3 reads CASSPGRGLAAWETQYF. CDR3 DNA sequence: TGTGCCAGCAGCCCCGGTCGGGGACTAGCGGCATGGGAGACCCAGTACTTC.

This chain joins TRBV30 and TRBJ1-1, with 9 positions matching TRBD1. The CDR3 has 17 amino acids. Germline V gene sequence: CDR1 GTSNPN, CDR2 SVGIG (reference sequence). V was pared by 3 bases and J by 6 bases, with 17 bases of the junction left unmatched. CDR3 protein: CAWSRGNRGLSRAEAFF. CDR3 nucleotides: TGTGCCTGGAGCAGGGGGAACAGGGGGCTATCTAGGGCTGAAGCTTTCTTT.

This clone turned up a few times. The genes are TRBV6-5 and TRBJ2-1; the match to TRBD2 covers 12 bases. V gave up 10 bases and J gave up 9 bases; unmatched junction bases: 13. Germline V CDR1 and CDR2: MNHEY, SVGAGI. This CDR3 is 15 amino acids long. Here the CDR3 DNA reads TGTGCCACCTCCCTAGCGGGAGGGCCTTGGGGTGAGCAGTTCTTC. This codes for CATSLAGGPWGEQFF.

This sequence joins TRBV7-9 and TRBJ1-2; 8 positions match TRBD1. CDR3 length: 13 amino acids. V lost 3 bases to trimming and J lost 6 bases; unmatched junction nucleotides: 3. Germline V gives CDR1 SEHNR, CDR2 FQNEAQ (reference sequence). The CDR3: CASSFLQGDGYTF. CDR3 in DNA: TGTGCCAGCAGCTTTTTACAGGGGGATGGCTACACCTTC.

The chain couples TRBV18 to TRBJ2-1; D is unresolved. Germline V gene lookup returns CDR1 KGHSH and CDR2 LQKENI. The CDR3 runs 16 residues. The V and J ends lost 0 bases and 3 bases respectively, with 12 bases between them. The CDR3: CASSPPVERNYNEQFF. The DNA for the CDR3 is TGTGCCAGCTCACCACCGGTCGAACGAAACTACAATGAGCAGTTCTTC. Full variable domain (outside the CDR3, taken from reference TRBV18 and TRBJ2-1): NAGVMQNPRHLVRRRGQEARLRCSPMKGHSHVYWYRQLPEEGLKFMVYLQKENIIDESGMPKERFSAEFPKEGPSILRIQQVVRGDSAAYFCASSPPVERNYNEQFFGPGTRLTVL.

The gene calls are TRBV7-3 and TRBJ2-3, with 8 bases that match TRBD1. The CDR3 has 17 amino acids. Germline values: CDR1 SGHTA, CDR2 FQGTGA. V trimming: 5 bases; J trimming: 5 bases; junction bases outside the gene matches: 15. The CDR3 nucleotides read TGTGCCAGCAGCCCCCGACAGGGGCTCCCTCTCATAGATACGCAGTATTTT. Amino acids: CASSPRQGLPLIDTQYF.

J is TRBJ1-5 and V is TRBV19; 11 bases map to TRBD1. With 7 bases clipped from V and 6 bases from J, the junction kept 8 bases outside the gene matches. CDR1 is LNHDA and CDR2 is SQIVND in the germline V gene (reference sequence). CDR3 length: 15 amino acids. As DNA, the CDR3 is TGTGCCAGTACCGAGAGGGACAGGGGGACTCAGCCCCAGCATTTT. This translates into CASTERDRGTQPQHF.

The V and J genes are TRBV19 and TRBJ1-2; no clear D gene. Germline V gene lookup returns CDR1 LNHDA and CDR2 SQIVND (reference sequence). The CDR3 contains 13 residues. V was pared by 5 bases and J by 5 bases, with 12 bases between. CDR3 region: CASSSLDDYGYTF. The CDR3 region has the DNA TGTGCCAGTAGTTCTTTAGACGATTATGGCTACACCTTC. The complete variable domain, with remaining parts taken from reference TRBV19 and TRBJ1-2, reads DGGITQSPKYLFRKEGQNVTLSCEQNLNHDAMYWYRQDPGQGLRLIYYSQIVNDFQKGDIAEGYSVSREKKESFPLTVTSAQKNPTAFYLCASSSLDDYGYTFGSGTRLTVV.